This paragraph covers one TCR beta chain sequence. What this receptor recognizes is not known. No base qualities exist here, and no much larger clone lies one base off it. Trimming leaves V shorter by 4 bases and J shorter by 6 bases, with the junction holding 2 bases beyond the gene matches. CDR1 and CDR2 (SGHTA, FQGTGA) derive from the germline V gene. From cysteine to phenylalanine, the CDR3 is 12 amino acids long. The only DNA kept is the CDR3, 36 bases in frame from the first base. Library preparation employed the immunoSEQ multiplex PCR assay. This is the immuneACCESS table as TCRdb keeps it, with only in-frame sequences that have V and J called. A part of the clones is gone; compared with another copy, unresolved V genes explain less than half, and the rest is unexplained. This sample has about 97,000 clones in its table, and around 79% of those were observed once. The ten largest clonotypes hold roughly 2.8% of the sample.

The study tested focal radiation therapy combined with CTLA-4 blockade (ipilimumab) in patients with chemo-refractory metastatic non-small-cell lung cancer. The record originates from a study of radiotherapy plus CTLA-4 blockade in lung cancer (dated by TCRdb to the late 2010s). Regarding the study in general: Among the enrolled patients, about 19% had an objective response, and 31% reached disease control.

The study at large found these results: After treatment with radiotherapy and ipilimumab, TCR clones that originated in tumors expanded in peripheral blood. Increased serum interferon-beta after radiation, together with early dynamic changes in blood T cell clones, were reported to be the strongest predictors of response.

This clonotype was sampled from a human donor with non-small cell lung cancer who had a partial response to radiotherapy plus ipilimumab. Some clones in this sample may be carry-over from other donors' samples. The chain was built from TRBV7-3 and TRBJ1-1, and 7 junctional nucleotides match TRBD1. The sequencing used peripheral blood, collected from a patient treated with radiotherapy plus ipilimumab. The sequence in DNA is TGTGCCAGCAGCTCGACAGGGTCTGAAGCTTTCTTT. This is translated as CASSSTGSEAFF.